The 31 T cell receptor beta chains reported below all come from one sample, sequenced in a study of shared clonotypes between healthy human individuals. Profiled with immunoSEQ multiplex PCR; TCRdb holds only in-frame clones, not every one. The sample contains about 1 million clones, 75% to 80% of which appear only once. The sample was memory CD4+ T cells from PBMCs. This sample's subset: CD45RA-negative fraction. These receptor sequences come from a man between 18 and 35 years old in good health. Some clones in this sample may be carry-over from other donors' samples.

The V gene is TRBV11-3, the J gene TRBJ2-3; no definite D call. V lost 6 bases and J lost 3, with 10 bases in between. CDR3 length equals 13 residues. Germline V gene sequence: CDR1 SGHNT, CDR2 YENEEA. The CDR3 region is CASRDRGTDTQYF. CDR3 bases: TGTGCCAGCAGGGACCGCGGAACAGATACGCAGTATTTT.

The CDR3 protein is CASKAGGGGTQYF. DNA of the CDR3: TGTGCCAGCAAAGCGGGAGGGGGGGGTACGCAGTATTTT. The chain uses TRBV2 and TRBJ2-3; the match to TRBD2 covers 10 bases. The V and J ends lost 7 bases and 8 bases, in that order; junction bases with no gene match: 6. The CDR3 has 13 amino acids. Germline V lookup: CDR1 SNHLY, CDR2 FYNNEI.

The DNA for the CDR3 is TGTGCCAGTAGTATACCCCGGGGGGCGGGGAACACTGAAGCTTTCTTT. Protein sequence: CASSIPRGAGNTEAFF. The gene calls are TRBV19 and TRBJ1-1, with a tentative D call TRBD1 (6 bases). CDR3 size: 16 residues. With 2 bases removed from V and 1 base from J, the gap between germline ends came to 14 bases. Germline values: CDR1 LNHDA, CDR2 SQIVND (reference sequence).

The chain combines TRBV5-1 with TRBJ2-7; tentatively, D is TRBD2 (6 bases). The V and J ends lost 6 bases and 0 bases respectively, with 10 bases between them. Germline V gene lookup returns CDR1 SGHRS and CDR2 YFSETQ. The CDR3 length is 13 residues. The CDR3 here is CASNAGSSYEQYF. The CDR3 region has the DNA TGCGCCAGCAACGCGGGAAGCTCCTACGAGCAGTACTTC.

The chain joins TRBV28 to TRBJ2-7; 10 positions match TRBD1. This CDR3 has 15 amino acids. V was pared by 7 bases and J by 6 bases, with 12 bases of the junction left unmatched. The germline V gene has CDR1 MDHEN and CDR2 SYDVKM. Here the CDR3 reads CASIKGGTGAIEQYF. CDR3 sequence (DNA): TGTGCCAGCATCAAAGGGGGGACAGGGGCGATCGAGCAGTACTTC.

V and J are TRBV2 and TRBJ1-2; 7 positions match TRBD1. V lost 7 bases, J lost 6 bases, and 8 bases stayed unmatched. CDR1 and CDR2 from the germline V gene are SNHLY and FYNNEI. There are 13 residues in the CDR3. The CDR3 DNA follows: TGTGCCAGCAACTCGAACAGGGGCGATGGCTACACCTTC. Its translation is CASNSNRGDGYTF.

The DNA for the CDR3 is TGTGCCAGCAGCCGACTGGACTCCGGGCAGTTCTTC. Its protein is CASSRLDSGQFF. V is TRBV11-3 and J is TRBJ2-1, with TRBD2 as a possible D gene (5 bases). CDR1 is SGHNT, CDR2 YENEEA, per germline. The CDR3 spans 12 residues. Trimming pared 5 bases from V and 12 bases from J, leaving 14 bases between. Filled out from reference TRBV11-3 and TRBJ2-1, the complete variable domain reads EAGVVQSPRYKIIEKKQPVAFWCNPISGHNTLYWYLQNLGQGPELLIRYENEEAVDDSQLPKDRFSAERLKGVDSTLKIQPAELGDSAVYLCASSRLDSGQFFGPGTRLTVL.

The CDR3 loop reads CASSWGTGATGELFF. CDR3 coding DNA: TGTGCCAGCAGCTGGGGTACAGGGGCCACCGGGGAGCTGTTTTTT. The gene calls are TRBV28 and TRBJ2-2; TRBD1 agrees at 7 bases. CDR1 is MDHEN, CDR2 SYDVKM, per germline. This CDR3 contains 15 residues. V lost 6 bases, J lost 4 bases, and 8 bases stayed unmatched.

The chain recombines TRBV7-6 with TRBJ2-7, with D unclear. The CDR3 runs to 13 residues. V lost 7 bases to trimming and J lost 0 bases, with 10 bases between them. Germline V gives CDR1 SGHVS, CDR2 FNYEAQ. Written as DNA, the CDR3 is TGTGCCAGCAAGCCCATCAACTCCTACGAGCAGTACTTC. This codes for CASKPINSYEQYF.

Only one count was recorded for this clone. The gene calls are TRBV6-5 and TRBJ2-7; 7 nucleotides match TRBD1. The germline CDR1 and CDR2 sequences are MNHEY and SVGAGI. Unmatched junction bases numbered 9, after V lost 6 bases and J lost 1 base. The CDR3 length is 15 residues. The CDR3 DNA reads as TGTGCCAGCAGACCTACGACAGGGCCTTCCTACGAGCAGTACTTC. As protein: CASRPTTGPSYEQYF.

The chain has TRBV4-3 and TRBJ2-7, with D possibly being TRBD2 (7 bases). This CDR3 contains 15 residues. The V gene lost 1 base and the J gene lost 3 bases, with 13 bases spanning the gap. Germline lookup yields CDR1 LGHNA and CDR2 YSLEER. In nucleotides, the CDR3 is TGCGCCAGCAGCCAAGTGGGCGGGGGCCACTACGAGCAGTACTTC. Translating gives CASSQVGGGHYEQYF.

V usage is TRBV2 and J usage is TRBJ1-1; 7 nucleotides agree with TRBD1. V shed 9 bases and J 4 bases; nucleotides not matched to a gene: 11. The length of the CDR3 is 14 residues. Germline V lookup: CDR1 SNHLY, CDR2 FYNNEI. The CDR3 sequence is CASRTGVSGTEAFF. CDR3 DNA: TGTGCCAGTAGGACAGGCGTGTCGGGCACTGAAGCTTTCTTT.

This clone appeared once. The V gene is TRBV6-1, the J gene TRBJ1-2, with D tentatively TRBD1 (6 bases). V lost 4 bases and J lost 3, with 9 bases in between. Per germline, CDR1 MNHNS and CDR2 SASEGT. The CDR3 is 13 amino acids. The CDR3 sequence is CASSVQGYYGYTF. The CDR3, as DNA: TGTGCCAGCAGTGTACAGGGATACTATGGCTACACCTTC.

This clone was detected once. The J gene is TRBJ1-5, the V gene TRBV7-2; D possibly corresponds to TRBD1 (6 bases). The CDR3 totals 15 residues. Germline-derived CDR1 and CDR2 are SGHTA and FQGNSA. Trimming stripped 3 bases from V and 2 bases from J, with 11 bases between. The CDR3 region has the DNA TGTGCCAGCAGCTTGGGGGGGGCAGGCAATCAGCCCCAGCATTTT. This translates into CASSLGGAGNQPQHF.

This clone has just one count. The chain recombines TRBV7-6 with TRBJ2-1; TRBD2 matches 7 bases. This CDR3 comprises 14 residues. Germline V gene lookup returns CDR1 SGHVS and CDR2 FNYEAQ. Trimming removed 6 bases from V and 7 bases from J; junction bases left unmatched: 9. Written as DNA, the CDR3 is TGTGCCAGCAGTGAGGGAGGGAGCGGGAATGAGCAGTTCTTC. It translates to CASSEGGSGNEQFF. Complete variable domain (other parts from reference TRBV7-6 and TRBJ2-1): GAGVSQSPRYKVTKRGQDVALRCDPISGHVSLYWYRQALGQGPEFLTYFNYEAQQDKSGLPNDRFSAERPEGSISTLTIQRTEQRDSAMYRCASSEGGSGNEQFFGPGTRLTVL.

The gene calls are TRBV28 and TRBJ2-1; 10 bases map to TRBD2. Germline V gene lookup returns CDR1 MDHEN and CDR2 SYDVKM. Trimming at V came to 7 bases and at J to 4 bases, leaving 7 bases not matched to a gene. This CDR3 contains 15 residues. The CDR3 region is CASTRATSGYNEQFF. CDR3 sequence (DNA): TGTGCCAGCACCAGAGCGACTAGCGGGTACAATGAGCAGTTCTTC. Supplemented by reference TRBV28 and TRBJ2-1, the full variable domain reads DVKVTQSSRYLVKRTGEKVFLECVQDMDHENMFWYRQDPGLGLRLIYFSYDVKMKEKGDIPEGYSVSREKKERFSLILESASTNQTSMYLCASTRATSGYNEQFFGPGTRLTVL.

V gene TRBV10-3 combines with J gene TRBJ2-5; D is possibly TRBD2 (5 bases). Germline assignment: CDR1 ENHRY and CDR2 SYGVKD. The V end lost 2 bases, the J end lost 2 bases, and 9 bases lay between the germline ends. The CDR3 runs 14 residues. The CDR3 bases are TGTGCCATCAGTGAGAGCAGCGGACAAGAGACCCAGTACTTC. This translates into CAISESSGQETQYF.

Regarding this clone: This specimen includes other DNA sequences encoding the same CDR3. The chain is built from TRBV5-1 and TRBJ2-2, with TRBD1 identical over 8 bases. The CDR3 is 15 amino acids. Germline trimming cut 1 base from V and 2 bases from J; bases unmatched to any gene: 1. The V gene's germline CDR1 is SGHRS and CDR2 YFSETQ. CDR3 DNA: TGCGCCAGCAGCTTGACAGGGGGTAACACCGGGGAGCTGTTTTTT. Translated: CASSLTGGNTGELFF. The variable domain in full, with the rest retrieved from reference TRBV5-1 and TRBJ2-2, is KAGVTQTPRYLIKTRGQQVTLSCSPISGHRSVSWYQQTPGQGLQFLFEYFSETQRNKGNFPGRFSGRQFSNSRSEMNVSTLELGDSALYLCASSLTGGNTGELFFGEGSRLTVL.

The chain combines TRBV11-3 with TRBJ2-5; 7 nucleotides line up with TRBD2. The CDR3 length is 14 residues. CDR1 SGHNT and CDR2 YENEEA come from the germline V gene. The ends lost 4 bases at V and 5 bases at J; junction bases unmatched: 7. The CDR3 loop is CASSSREGDETQYF. CDR3 sequence (DNA): TGTGCCAGCAGCTCAAGGGAGGGAGACGAGACCCAGTACTTC.

The V and J genes are TRBV11-1 and TRBJ1-1; D not certain. The CDR3 has 13 amino acids. V was pared by 1 base and J by 6 bases, with 9 bases between. Per germline, CDR1 SGHAT and CDR2 FQDESV (reference sequence). DNA of the CDR3: TGTGCCAGCAGCTTAGAGGGCACCTCTGAAGCTTTCTTT. Amino acid sequence: CASSLEGTSEAFF.

The CDR3 region has the DNA TGTGCCAGCAGCCCCCGGCTAGCGGATGTTTACAATGAGCAGTTCTTC. Translation gives CASSPRLADVYNEQFF. The J gene is TRBJ2-1, the V gene TRBV9; TRBD2 aligns across 7 bases. CDR3 size: 16 residues. Trimming cost V 4 bases and J 4 bases; bases outside gene matches: 11. Per germline, CDR1 SGDLS and CDR2 YYNGEE.

As to this clone: This is likely an artifact of a read error, given a far larger clone one base away. The same CDR3 also results from other DNA sequences found in this sample. The CDR3 region has the DNA TGTGCCAGCAGCCTAGCCGTTGTGGATGAAAAACTGTTTTTT. It codes for CASSLAVVDEKLFF. This rearrangement joins TRBV7-9 to TRBJ1-4; no firm D call. This CDR3 has 14 residues. Germline lookup yields CDR1 SEHNR and CDR2 FQNEAQ (reference sequence). The full variable domain, its missing parts supplied by reference TRBV7-9 and TRBJ1-4, is DTGVSQNPRHKITKRGQNVTFRCDPISEHNRLYWYRQTLGQGPEFLTYFQNEAQLEKSRLLSDRFSAERPKGSFSTLEIQRTEQGDSAMYLCASSLAVVDEKLFFGSGTQLSVL.

The rearrangement uses TRBV7-9 and TRBJ2-7, with 8 bases that match TRBD1. Germline loops: CDR1 SEHNR, CDR2 FQNEAQ (reference sequence). The CDR3 extends over 16 amino acids. After removal of 5 bases from V and 3 bases from J, the junction contained 12 bases not matched to a gene. The CDR3 loop reads CASSEGRGQGYYEQYF. The CDR3 DNA follows: TGTGCCAGCAGCGAAGGCCGAGGACAGGGATACTACGAGCAGTACTTC.

The V gene is TRBV5-6, the J gene TRBJ1-2; the D gene is possibly TRBD1 (6 bases). The CDR3 is 17 residues long. The germline V gene has CDR1 SGHDT and CDR2 YYEEEE. The V end lost 0 bases, the J end lost 3 bases, and 18 bases lay between the germline ends. CDR3: CASSLGYRADGYYGYTF. The CDR3 bases are TGTGCCAGCAGCTTGGGTTACAGGGCCGACGGGTACTATGGCTACACCTTC.

To note about this clone: Other DNA variants within this sample encode the same CDR3. This chain links TRBV11-3 with TRBJ2-7; D remains unclear. Germline lookup yields CDR1 SGHNT and CDR2 YENEEA. V shed 5 bases and J shed 3 bases, with 11 bases lying between them. The CDR3 loop spans 13 amino acids. The CDR3 region has the DNA TGTGCCAGCAGCCGTACATCTGGCTACGAGCAGTACTTC. Its translation is CASSRTSGYEQYF.

In DNA, the CDR3 is TGTGCCAGCAGCTCCCAGTGGAACACCGGGGAGCTGTTTTTT. This encodes CASSSQWNTGELFF. V gene TRBV27 combines with J gene TRBJ2-2, with D unclear. The CDR3 covers 14 residues. The V and J ends lost 6 bases and 1 base respectively, with 9 bases between them. Looked up from germline, CDR1 is MNHEY and CDR2 is SMNVEV (reference sequence).

The J gene is TRBJ2-7, the V gene TRBV28, with D tentatively TRBD2 (5 bases). In germline, CDR1 is MDHEN, CDR2 SYDVKM. The CDR3 length is 12 residues. V was trimmed by 7 bases and J by 4 bases, leaving 11 bases between them. The CDR3 nucleotides are TGTGCCAGCACCACCGGGGTTTACGAGCAGTACTTC. It yields the protein CASTTGVYEQYF.

The V gene is TRBV28, the J gene TRBJ1-1, with D possibly TRBD1 on 6 matching bases. CDR1 and CDR2 from the germline V gene are MDHEN and SYDVKM. The ends were cut back, 8 bases at V and 1 base at J, with 17 bases in the middle. This CDR3 is 15 amino acids long. The CDR3 sequence is CASVLPRGKNTEAFF. CDR3 nucleotide sequence: TGTGCCAGCGTCCTTCCGAGGGGGAAGAACACTGAAGCTTTCTTT.

The chain joins TRBV18 to TRBJ1-1, with TRBD1 matching over 12 bases. The J segment lost 4 bases and the V segment lost 6 bases, leaving 9 bases of the junction unmatched. The CDR3 length is 16 residues. CDR1 and CDR2 from the germline V gene are KGHSH and LQKENI. CDR3 amino acids: CASSITGQGAGTEAFF. The CDR3, as DNA: TGTGCCAGCTCCATAACGGGACAGGGGGCCGGCACTGAAGCTTTCTTT.

The gene calls are TRBV5-6 and TRBJ1-2; 7 bases fit TRBD1. With 3 bases clipped from V and 2 bases from J, the junction kept 4 bases outside the gene matches. The CDR3 sequence is 14 residues long. CDR1 SGHDT and CDR2 YYEEEE come from the germline V gene. The chain's CDR3 is CASSYDRENYGYTF. In DNA form, the CDR3 reads TGTGCCAGCAGCTACGACAGGGAAAACTATGGCTACACCTTC.

In the case of this clone: Other DNA sequences from this sample encode an identical CDR3 as well. This chain joins TRBV5-1 and TRBJ2-7; no clear D gene. Germline CDR1 reads SGHRS; CDR2 reads YFSETQ. Trimming took 0 bases from V and 2 from J, leaving 6 bases between them. This CDR3 has 13 amino acids. The CDR3 region has the DNA TGCGCCAGCAGCTTGGGCAGTCCCTACGAGCAGTACTTC. Residues: CASSLGSPYEQYF.